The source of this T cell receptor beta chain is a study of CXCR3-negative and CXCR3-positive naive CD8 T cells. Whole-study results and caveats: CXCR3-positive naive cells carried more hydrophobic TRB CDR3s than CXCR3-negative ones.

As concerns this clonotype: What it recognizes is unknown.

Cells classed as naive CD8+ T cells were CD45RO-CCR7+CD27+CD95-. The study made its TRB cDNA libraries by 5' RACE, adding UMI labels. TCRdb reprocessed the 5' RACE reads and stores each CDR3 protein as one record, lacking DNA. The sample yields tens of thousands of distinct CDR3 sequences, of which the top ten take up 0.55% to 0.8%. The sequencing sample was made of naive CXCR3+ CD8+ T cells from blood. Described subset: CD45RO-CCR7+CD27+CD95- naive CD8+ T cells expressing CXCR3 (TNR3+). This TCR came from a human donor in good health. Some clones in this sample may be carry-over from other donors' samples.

CDR3 sequence: CASSSGGAYEQYF. The chain combines TRBV5-1 with TRBJ2-7. This CDR3 spans 13 amino acids. Germline CDR1 SGHRS, CDR2 YFSETQ.